One and the same sample provided the 21 T cell receptor beta chains below, sequenced in a study of T cell changes during pregnancy in multiple sclerosis. The assay was immunoSEQ multiplex PCR, and TCRdb's table has in-frame clones only and misses some. The table has approximately 51,000 clones, just over 90% seen once. The sample was peripheral blood, taken in the second trimester of pregnancy. These receptors were collected from a female donor with multiple sclerosis, enrolled in a pregnancy study.

The chain employs TRBV28 and TRBJ1-2; D uncertain. Germline CDR1 MDHEN, CDR2 SYDVKM. Trimming left V 2 bases short and J 6 bases short, with 13 bases between. CDR3 length: 14 amino acids. In nucleotides, the CDR3 is TGTGCCAGCAGTTTAGCGGGGAGCTTGGATGGCTACACCTTC. Translating gives CASSLAGSLDGYTF.

The chain joins TRBV7-2 to TRBJ2-7; D possibly corresponds to TRBD1 (6 bases). Trimming pared 5 bases from V and 0 bases from J, leaving 26 bases between. Germline lookup yields CDR1 SGHTA and CDR2 FQGNSA. The CDR3 runs to 19 residues. CDR3 protein: CASSPSARMGARSSYEQYF. CDR3 nucleotides: TGTGCCAGCAGCCCCTCAGCTAGGATGGGGGCGCGCAGCTCCTACGAGCAGTACTTC.

This sequence joins TRBV28 and TRBJ1-1; TRBD1 might be the D (5 bases). V was clipped by 2 bases and J by 3 bases, with 7 bases between them. Germline V lookup: CDR1 MDHEN, CDR2 SYDVKM. The CDR3 covers 13 residues. The CDR3 loop reads CASSLGAYTEAFF. The CDR3 coding sequence is TGTGCCAGCAGTTTAGGGGCATACACTGAAGCTTTCTTT.

This chain links TRBV4-3 with TRBJ2-7, with 10 bases fitting TRBD2. Looked up from germline, CDR1 is LGHNA and CDR2 is YSLEER. The CDR3 runs 16 residues. The junction had 6 bases not matched to a gene; V was cut back by 1 base and J by 3 bases. The chain's CDR3 is CASSQVISGGNYEQYF. The DNA for the CDR3 is TGCGCCAGCAGCCAAGTAATTAGCGGGGGGAACTACGAGCAGTACTTC.

The rearrangement links TRBV28 to TRBJ2-1; 7 nucleotides match TRBD2. V gave up 6 bases and J gave up 1 base; unmatched junction bases: 0. Germline lookup yields CDR1 MDHEN and CDR2 SYDVKM. This CDR3 spans 13 amino acids. The chain's CDR3 is CASRGLSYNEQFF. The CDR3 nucleotides read TGTGCCAGCAGGGGACTATCCTACAATGAGCAGTTCTTC.

The chain carries TRBV5-6 and TRBJ2-3; 13 bases are a match to TRBD2. Trimming removed 4 bases from V and 2 bases from J; junction bases left unmatched: 4. Germline V CDR1 and CDR2: SGHDT, YYEEEE. This CDR3 is built from 16 residues. This chain's CDR3 is CASSVTSGRVTDTQYF. The CDR3, as DNA: TGTGCCAGCAGCGTTACTAGCGGGAGGGTCACAGATACGCAGTATTTT.

The rearrangement uses TRBV13 and TRBJ2-5, with D unclear. V was pared by 1 base and J by 4 bases, with 10 bases between. The CDR3 covers 14 residues. Germline CDR1 reads PRHDT; CDR2 reads FYEKMQ (reference sequence). CDR3: CASSLARNGETQYF. CDR3 sequence (DNA): TGTGCCAGCAGCTTAGCCAGGAATGGAGAGACCCAGTACTTC.

The gene calls are TRBV6-1 and TRBJ2-7; D is ambiguous. The V end was cut by 6 bases, the J end by 3 bases, with 9 bases between. This CDR3 comprises 12 residues. Per the germline V gene, CDR1 is MNHNS and CDR2 is SASEGT. The CDR3 region has the DNA TGTGCCAGCAGGAAACAAAACTACGAGCAGTACTTC. Protein sequence: CASRKQNYEQYF.

The V gene is TRBV13, the J gene TRBJ2-3; the D gene is possibly TRBD1 (7 bases). The CDR3 extends over 17 amino acids. V was trimmed by 4 bases and J by 1 base, leaving 18 bases between them. Germline CDR1 reads PRHDT; CDR2 reads FYEKMQ (reference sequence). The CDR3 here is CASSSRGADRGTDTQYF. Written as DNA, the CDR3 is TGTGCCAGCAGCTCGAGGGGGGCAGACAGGGGCACAGATACGCAGTATTTT.

The V gene is TRBV5-1, the J gene TRBJ2-5, with D perhaps TRBD1 (5 bases). The CDR3 runs 15 residues. Trimming cost V 5 bases and J 1 base, with 15 bases left between them. Germline CDR1 reads SGHRS; CDR2 reads YFSETQ. CDR3 loop: CASRPGFGAQETQYF. The CDR3 nucleotides read TGCGCCAGCAGGCCAGGGTTTGGGGCCCAAGAGACCCAGTACTTC.

The chain employs TRBV7-9 and TRBJ2-7; possible D gene TRBD2, 6 bases. Germline V lookup: CDR1 SEHNR, CDR2 FQNEAQ (reference sequence). Trimming left V 5 bases short and J 4 bases short, with 9 bases between. This CDR3 is 12 amino acids long. The CDR3 nucleotides read TGTGCCAGCAGCCAGACTAGTTACGAGCAGTACTTC. Translating it yields CASSQTSYEQYF.

The rearrangement links TRBV4-1 to TRBJ2-7, with 12 bases matching TRBD1. The CDR3 runs to 16 residues. CDR1 and CDR2 from the germline V gene are MGHRA and YSYEKL. V trimming: 4 bases; J trimming: 7 bases; junction bases outside the gene matches: 11. CDR3 coding DNA: TGCGCCAGCAGCCCCGAGGGGGGGACAGGGGGCCGGGAGCAGTACTTC. Protein sequence: CASSPEGGTGGREQYF.

The count of this clone is one. The chain links TRBV11-1 to TRBJ2-2; D is possibly TRBD2 (5 bases). V dropped 1 base and J dropped 1 base, with 13 bases sitting between them. The CDR3 is 17 residues long. The germline CDR1 and CDR2 sequences are SGHAT and FQDESV (reference sequence). CDR3 residues: CASSLERRGLNTGELFF. DNA for the CDR3: TGTGCCAGCAGCTTAGAACGCAGAGGGTTGAACACCGGGGAGCTGTTTTTT.

The genes are TRBV7-2 and TRBJ1-1; D is unresolved. Trimming shortened V by 7 bases and J by 6 bases, and 9 bases separated the two germline ends. Germline V gene sequence: CDR1 SGHTA, CDR2 FQGNSA. This CDR3 is 11 amino acids long. The CDR3 sequence: CASTPRAEAFF. CDR3 in DNA: TGTGCCAGCACCCCGAGGGCTGAAGCTTTCTTT.

This sequence joins TRBV27 and TRBJ1-5, with 8 bases aligning to TRBD1. V lost 6 bases, J lost 3 bases, and 4 bases stayed unmatched. Germline V gives CDR1 MNHEY, CDR2 SMNVEV (reference sequence). CDR3 length: 14 residues. The CDR3: CASSSGQVNQPQHF. The CDR3 DNA reads TGTGCCAGCAGCTCGGGACAGGTCAATCAGCCCCAGCATTTT.

The rearrangement links TRBV27 to TRBJ1-1; tentatively, D is TRBD1 (6 bases). V was shortened by 7 bases and J by 0 bases, with 15 bases between the two germline ends. This CDR3 has 15 amino acids. Germline loops: CDR1 MNHEY, CDR2 SMNVEV (reference sequence). The CDR3 nucleotides are TGTGCCAGCACCCCACAGGGTACAATGAACACTGAAGCTTTCTTT. Translating it yields CASTPQGTMNTEAFF.

The rearrangement uses TRBV2 and TRBJ2-1; 9 positions agree with TRBD1. This CDR3 is 12 amino acids long. Germline trimming cut 9 bases from V and 6 bases from J; bases unmatched to any gene: 3. Germline lookup yields CDR1 SNHLY and CDR2 FYNNEI. CDR3 residues: CARGTGFNEQFF. The CDR3 nucleotides read TGTGCCAGGGGGACAGGGTTCAATGAGCAGTTCTTC.

This chain links TRBV28 with TRBJ2-2; D perhaps matches TRBD2 (5 bases). The V end lost 5 bases, the J end lost 4 bases, and 11 bases lay between the germline ends. CDR3 size: 14 residues. Germline loops: CDR1 MDHEN, CDR2 SYDVKM. CDR3 in amino acids: CASSGGLITGELFF. DNA for the CDR3: TGTGCCAGCAGTGGCGGACTGATCACCGGGGAGCTGTTTTTT.

This clone has only one observation. The rearrangement links TRBV29-1 to TRBJ2-7, with TRBD2 matching over 13 bases. Germline trimming cut 0 bases from V and 1 base from J; bases unmatched to any gene: 6. CDR3 length: 17 amino acids. Germline V lookup: CDR1 SQVTM, CDR2 ANQGSEA. The CDR3 loop is CSVEDRLAGGPSYEQYF. The CDR3 coding sequence is TGCAGCGTTGAAGATCGACTAGCGGGAGGTCCTTCCTACGAGCAGTACTTC.

The sample holds one count of this clone. The genes are TRBV27 and TRBJ2-3; 11 positions agree with TRBD2. The germline CDR1 and CDR2 sequences are MNHEY and SMNVEV (reference sequence). After removal of 4 bases from V and 4 bases from J, the junction contained 16 bases not matched to a gene. The CDR3 covers 19 residues. The DNA for the CDR3 is TGTGCCAGCAGTTCGACCTCGGGACTAGCGGTCCTGAGTTCAGATACGCAGTATTTT. Its translation: CASSSTSGLAVLSSDTQYF.

J is TRBJ1-1 and V is TRBV29-1; TRBD1 aligns across 7 bases. From germline, CDR1 is SQVTM and CDR2 ANQGSEA. The CDR3 is made up of 11 amino acids. CDR3 nucleotides: TGCACGGGACAGATGAACACTGAAGCTTTCTTT. It yields the protein CTGQMNTEAFF.